The 28 T cell receptor beta chains below all came from one sample that was sequenced in a study of low-dose radiotherapy and immunotherapy resistance in tumors. Primers targeting TRAV and TRBV primed first-strand cDNA, covering alpha and beta chains. TCR amplification involved around 22 PCR cycles with a constant-region primer and V-primer adapter. TCRdb re-derived calls from the reads in MiXCR, one entry per CDR3 protein. The sample gives about 100,000 distinct CDR3 sequences, less than 25% of which show up once; roughly 3.9% is in the top ten. Time point indicated: after trial treatment. As for treatment: LDRT plus nivolumab, ipilimumab, low-dose cyclophosphamide and aspirin (RACIN trial). The material was PBMCs, obtained after low-dose radiotherapy plus immunotherapy. These receptors all stem from a male donor with prostate cancer.

The V call is TRBV23-1, the J call TRBJ1-2, with unresolved D. TRBV23-1 is flagged as an ORF with uncertain function. The CDR3 length is 13 residues. V lost 9 bases, J lost 4 bases, and 15 bases lay in between. Here the CDR3 reads CARKARRTYGYTF. CDR3 DNA: TGCGCCAGAAAGGCGAGGAGGACCTATGGCTACACCTTC.

As concerns this clonotype: A much larger clone sits a single nucleotide away, making a read error possible. The J gene is TRBJ2-7, the V gene TRBV3-1, with 10 bases matching TRBD1. The CDR3 is 15 residues long. The germline V gene has CDR1 LGHDT and CDR2 YNNKEL (reference sequence). As DNA, the CDR3 is TGTGCCAGCAGCCAAGGGCGACAGGGGGCCTACGAGCAGAACTTC. Translating it yields CASSQGRQGAYEQNF.

The rearrangement joins TRBV2 to TRBJ2-2, with D perhaps given as TRBD1 or TRBD2 (7 bases each). The CDR3 covers 14 residues. Trimming shortened V by 8 bases and J by 2 bases, and 12 bases separated the two germline ends. The germline V gene has CDR1 SNHLY and CDR2 FYNNEI. The CDR3 is CASQGGPNTGELFF. The CDR3 DNA is TGTGCCAGCCAGGGGGGGCCAAACACCGGGGAGCTGTTTTTT.

Comment on this clonotype: Germline is not matched at one junction end, which may reflect a read error. The rearrangement links TRBV5-3 to TRBJ2-1; 8 nucleotides match TRBD2. TRBV5-3 is filed as an ORF, its function uncertain. The CDR3 sequence is 19 residues long. This CDR3 is CASSLVGLAGLDPYNEQFF. In DNA, the CDR3 is TGTGCCAGCAGCTTGGTTGGTCTAGCGGGTTTAGACCCCTACAATGAGCAGTTCTTC.

Points on this clonotype: A read error is the likely source, as a far larger clone sits one nucleotide away. The chain recombines TRBV6-2 or TRBV6-3 with TRBJ2-7; D gene ambiguous. Germline V gene lookup returns CDR1 MNHEY and CDR2 SVGEGT. The V end lost 5 bases, the J end lost 2 bases, and 10 bases lay between the germline ends. The CDR3 consists of 13 residues. The CDR3 loop reads CASSHLGAYEQYF. The CDR3 coding sequence is TGTGCCAGCAGTCACCTCGGAGCCTACGAGCAGTACTTC.

This clonotype occurred many times. V is TRBV5-4 and J is TRBJ2-2; D remains unclear. The CDR3 consists of 16 residues. Trimming cost V 4 bases and J 0 bases, with 13 bases left between them. Germline CDR1 SGHNT, CDR2 YYREEE (reference sequence). In nucleotides, the CDR3 is TGTGCCAGCAGCCTCAAGACCTCGGCGAACACCGGGGAGCTGTTTTTT. Its protein is CASSLKTSANTGELFF.

There are many counts of this clonotype. The rearrangement uses TRBV14 and TRBJ2-1; TRBD2 agrees at 12 bases. This CDR3 has 19 amino acids. V shed 0 bases and J 7 bases; nucleotides not matched to a gene: 13. The germline gives CDR1 SGHDN, CDR2 FVKESK. This CDR3 reads CASSQDPLVLAGGRNEQFF. The DNA of the CDR3 is TGTGCCAGCAGCCAAGATCCTCTCGTACTAGCGGGGGGACGAAATGAGCAGTTCTTC.

This clonotype was seen at least ten times. The junction does not match germline at one end; this may be a read error. The V gene is TRBV6-2 or TRBV6-3, the J gene TRBJ2-1, with D uncertain. The CDR3 has 16 amino acids. Germline CDR1 and CDR2: MNHEY and SVGEGT. CDR3 sequence: CASSDSNPLGYNEQFF. The CDR3 DNA reads TGTGCCAGCAGTGACTCGAACCCCCTGGGGTACAATGAGCAGTTCTTC.

This clonotype has a count of ten or more. V and J are TRBV5-1 and TRBJ1-4; D gene ambiguous. The germline V and J ends were trimmed by 1 base and 3 bases, with 10 bases remaining between them. Germline assignment: CDR1 SGHRS and CDR2 YFSETQ. This CDR3 contains 15 residues. As DNA, the CDR3 is TGCGCCAGCAGCTTGAGCGGCGATCCTAATGAAAAACTGTTTTTT. Encoded protein: CASSLSGDPNEKLFF.

The table lists this clonotype with many counts. J is TRBJ1-1 and V is TRBV6-6; tentatively, D is TRBD1 (5 bases). The CDR3 is 13 residues long. The V gene lost 2 bases and the J gene lost 3 bases, with 7 bases spanning the gap. The germline V gene encodes CDR1 MNHNY and CDR2 SVGAGI (reference sequence). CDR3 sequence reads: CASSYGADTEAFF. The DNA for the CDR3 is TGTGCCAGCAGTTACGGGGCGGACACTGAAGCTTTCTTT.

This clonotype was picked up many times. This chain links TRBV20-1 with TRBJ1-5, with D uncertain. V was pared by 6 bases and J by 3 bases, with 12 bases between. CDR1 DFQATT and CDR2 SNEGSKA come from the germline V gene (reference sequence). This CDR3 is built from 13 residues. The CDR3 bases are TGCAGTGCATTAGGGTCCCTCAATCAGCCCCAGCATTTT. Translated: CSALGSLNQPQHF.

Ten or more counts support this clonotype. The V gene is TRBV7-2, the J gene TRBJ2-3, with no clear D. The CDR3 covers 13 residues. The germline V gene encodes CDR1 SGHTA and CDR2 FQGNSA. Trimming took off 5 bases at V and 0 bases at J, with 6 bases between the two ends. For the CDR3, the DNA is TGTGCCAGCAGCGAACAAAGCACAGATACGCAGTATTTT. Protein: CASSEQSTDTQYF.

This clonotype was seen many times. Sequence at one end of the junction differs from germline and may be a read error. This sequence joins TRBV5-1 and TRBJ2-1; 9 nucleotides align to TRBD1. Germline-derived CDR1 and CDR2 are SGHRS and YFSETQ. This CDR3 is 15 amino acids long. In DNA, the CDR3 is TGCGCCAGCAGCTTTACCGGGACAGGGACCGGGGGATCAGTCTTC. As protein: CASSFTGTGTGGSVF.

The chain combines TRBV4-2 with TRBJ2-1; TRBD1 matches 8 bases. This CDR3 is 16 amino acids long. V trimming: 0 bases; J trimming: 3 bases; junction bases outside the gene matches: 4. From germline, CDR1 is LGHNA and CDR2 YNFKEQ. The CDR3 protein is CASSQETGVLYNEQFF. CDR3 nucleotides: TGTGCCAGCAGCCAAGAGACAGGGGTTCTCTACAATGAGCAGTTCTTC.

This clonotype was seen many times. The chain is built from TRBV6-5 and TRBJ2-2; either TRBD1 or TRBD2 may fit D (6 bases each). Germline loops: CDR1 MNHEY, CDR2 SVGAGI. The length of the CDR3 is 14 residues. V was pared by 5 bases and J by 6 bases, with 13 bases between. In nucleotides, the CDR3 is TGTGCCAGCAGTACAGGGAGGAGTGCCGGGGAGCTGTTTTTT. Protein product: CASSTGRSAGELFF.

This clonotype was seen just once. A far larger clone is off by one base, so a read error is likely. The V gene is TRBV7-6, the J gene TRBJ2-1, with D maybe TRBD1 (6 bases). V was clipped by 4 bases and J by 13 bases, with 32 bases between them. Germline CDR1 SGHVS, CDR2 FNYEAQ. The CDR3 covers 18 residues. DNA for the CDR3: TGTGCCAGCAGCTCGGGACAATGGGCACGTCCAACACATGAGACCCAGTTCTTC. Translated, it gives CASSSGQWARPTHETQFF.

As concerns this clonotype: The likely explanation is a read error, given a far larger clone one base away. The genes are TRBV5-4 and TRBJ2-1; 8 bases are a match to TRBD1. The CDR3 has 16 amino acids. V lost 0 bases and J lost 10; bases outside the gene matches: 12. Germline CDR1 SGHNT, CDR2 YYREEE (reference sequence). The CDR3 DNA reads TGTGCCAGCAGCTTGGCCGGTCGGGACAGGAGTTACGAGCAGTTCTTC. Translation: CASSLAGRDRSYEQFF.

In the case of this clonotype: A read error is the likely source, as a far larger clone sits one nucleotide away. DNA for the CDR3: TGCGCCAGCAGCCAAGTGGTATCCGGAGAGGGATGGGAGACCCTGTACTTC. Its translation: CASSQVVSGEGWETLYF. This chain joins TRBV4-3 and TRBJ2-5; weak D call: TRBD2 (5 bases). The CDR3 extends over 17 amino acids. CDR1 is LGHNA and CDR2 is YSLEER in the germline V gene.

This clonotype occurred many times. The chain recombines TRBV6-2 or TRBV6-3 with TRBJ2-2; unclear D gene. V lost 6 bases, J lost 2 bases, and 13 bases lay in between. There are 15 residues in the CDR3. CDR1 MNHEY and CDR2 SVGEGT come from the germline V gene. CDR3 sequence reads: CASRELGLNTGELFF. CDR3 nucleotide sequence: TGTGCCAGCAGAGAGTTAGGGTTAAACACCGGGGAGCTGTTTTTT.

Ten or more counts support this clonotype. V gene TRBV7-2 combines with J gene TRBJ2-2; 9 bases are a match to TRBD2. The CDR3 length is 20 residues. Germline values: CDR1 SGHTA, CDR2 FQGNSA. The V gene end was trimmed by 5 bases and the J gene end by 1 base; junction bases not matched to a gene: 17. This CDR3 is CASSPTLGGGAMGNTGELFF. The CDR3 region has the DNA TGTGCCAGCAGCCCCACCCTGGGCGGGGGGGCCATGGGGAACACCGGGGAGCTGTTTTTT.

This clonotype was observed at least ten times. This chain connects TRBV6-5 to TRBJ1-1, with D unresolved. Germline V lookup: CDR1 MNHEY, CDR2 SVGAGI. This CDR3 is 14 amino acids long. Trimming took 2 bases from V and 0 from J, leaving 7 bases between them. The CDR3 sequence: CASSYNFMNTEAFF. CDR3 bases: TGTGCCAGCAGTTACAACTTTATGAACACTGAAGCTTTCTTT.

This clonotype was recorded at least ten times. The rearrangement uses TRBV4-2 and TRBJ2-3; no reliable D call. The CDR3 spans 14 residues. Trimming took off 0 bases at V and 14 bases at J, with 18 bases between the two ends. The V gene's germline CDR1 is LGHNA and CDR2 YNFKEQ. CDR3 protein: CASSQERTSPILYF. In DNA, the CDR3 is TGTGCCAGCAGCCAAGAGAGGACCAGCCCCATATTGTATTTT.

This clonotype was observed many times. This chain joins TRBV29-1 and TRBJ2-1, with 8 bases matching TRBD2. V shed 6 bases, J shed 8 bases, and the junction held 3 bases outside the gene matches. The CDR3 extends over 11 amino acids. Germline V gene lookup returns CDR1 SQVTM and CDR2 ANQGSEA. In nucleotides, the CDR3 is TGCAGCGTCGGGGGGGCCTATGAGCAGTTCTTC. Translated, it gives CSVGGAYEQFF.

This clonotype appeared many times. The chain combines TRBV12-3 or TRBV12-4 with TRBJ2-3, with D possibly matching TRBD1 (6 bases). The CDR3 is 15 amino acids. Trimming left V 3 bases short and J 6 bases short, with 16 bases between. CDR3 region: CASSFWVGAGDTQYF. The CDR3, as DNA: TGTGCCAGCAGTTTTTGGGTGGGGGCCGGCGATACGCAGTATTTT.

Worth noting for this clonotype: Being one base from a much bigger clone, this may be a read error. The chain is built from TRBV12-3 or TRBV12-4 and TRBJ2-5; 9 bases match TRBD1. The CDR3 has 13 residues. The CDR3 loop is CTSRNRGPETQYF. The CDR3 DNA follows: TGTACCAGCCGGAACAGGGGGCCGGAGACCCAGTACTTC.

This clonotype has a count of ten or more. This rearrangement joins TRBV5-6 to TRBJ2-5; maybe TRBD1 (6 bases). Deletions cut 2 bases from V and 3 bases from J, with 11 bases between. The CDR3 is 14 residues long. CDR1 and CDR2 (germline): SGHDT, YYEEEE. CDR3 sequence (DNA): TGTGCCAGCAGCTTTCCGGACAGAAAAGAGACCCAGTACTTC. This gives the protein CASSFPDRKETQYF.

This clonotype was seen many times. The chain links TRBV5-8 to TRBJ2-7, with a weak D call TRBD1 (6 bases). The CDR3 totals 14 residues. Trimming shortened V by 3 bases and J by 1 base, and 11 bases separated the two germline ends. CDR1 is SGHTS, CDR2 YDEGEE, per germline. The CDR3 loop is CASSWSDSSYEQYF. The CDR3 DNA is TGTGCCAGCAGCTGGTCGGACAGTTCCTACGAGCAGTACTTC.

This clonotype was seen at least ten times. The V and J genes are TRBV11-3 and TRBJ2-1, with D maybe TRBD2 (5 bases). V gave up 1 base and J gave up 6 bases, with 16 bases separating them. CDR3 length: 16 amino acids. Per the germline V gene, CDR1 is SGHNT and CDR2 is YENEEA. The CDR3: CASSLGEGSLGNEQFF. The CDR3 DNA is TGTGCCAGCAGCTTAGGAGAGGGTAGCCTAGGCAATGAGCAGTTCTTC.